The rows below give T cell receptor beta chains drawn from one sample of a study of blood T cell repertoires in COVID-19. Measured with immunoSEQ multiplex PCR; TCRdb has only the in-frame clones, and not every one. The profile shows some 310,000 clones, roughly 89% of them singletons. Input material: PBMCs or T cells enriched from blood (not recorded which). Receptor source: a woman aged 30 to 39 who had recovered from COVID-19. CDR3s include the opening cysteine and the closing phenylalanine or tryptophan. The order of the fields is CDR3 protein, clone size, J gene, V gene. The size field is filled for only some rows; it gives once, few, many or a size class.

CDR3: CASSLGTVFSGNTIYF
size: once
J: TRBJ1-3
V: TRBV11-2

CDR3: CASSYSEGRETQYF
size: -
J: TRBJ2-5
V: TRBV6-5

CDR3: CASSETGGREQFF
size: -
J: TRBJ2-1
V: TRBV10-1

CDR3: CASSSRLAGQGGEQFF
size: once
J: TRBJ2-1
V: TRBV11-3

CDR3: CASSQETSGAYYEQYF
size: once
J: TRBJ2-7
V: TRBV4-1

CDR3: CASSLTETSSYNSPLHF
size: -
J: TRBJ1-6
V: TRBV5-1

CDR3: CASSQKLAGEGPDTQYF
size: once
J: TRBJ2-3
V: TRBV4-3

CDR3: CASSAHEYPGELFF
size: -
J: TRBJ2-2
V: TRBV28

CDR3: CASSLEYGPGKEYSGQPQHF
size: -
J: TRBJ1-5
V: TRBV11-3

CDR3: CASSVVGGWDEQFF
size: -
J: TRBJ2-1
V: TRBV9

CDR3: CASSLGRNSNQPQHF
size: -
J: TRBJ1-5
V: TRBV13

CDR3: CASSDLGSFDTEAFF
size: -
J: TRBJ1-1
V: TRBV6-2/TRBV6-3

CDR3: CASSHMGTGMNTEAFF
size: -
J: TRBJ1-1
V: TRBV4-1

CDR3: CASSSNQGSGANVLTF
size: -
J: TRBJ2-6
V: TRBV19

CDR3: CASSTWTSGFQETQYF
size: few
J: TRBJ2-5
V: TRBV3-1/TRBV3-2

CDR3: CASSLLGQQPGYTF
size: -
J: TRBJ1-2
V: TRBV27

CDR3: CASSLEASSSYEQYF
size: once
J: TRBJ2-7
V: TRBV11-2

CDR3: CASSQEVPSASTDTQYF
size: -
J: TRBJ2-3
V: TRBV3-1/TRBV3-2

CDR3: CASSVYSSYTGELFF
size: -
J: TRBJ2-2
V: TRBV9

CDR3: CASSLGQGNGYTF
size: -
J: TRBJ1-2
V: TRBV5-1

CDR3: CASSLGRGGGELFF
size: -
J: TRBJ2-2
V: TRBV13

CDR3: CASSLETGRQGRWTETQYF
size: -
J: TRBJ2-5
V: TRBV13

CDR3: CSVEYRDHGYTF
size: -
J: TRBJ1-2
V: TRBV29-1

CDR3: CASSRGQGDNEQFF
size: -
J: TRBJ2-1
V: TRBV5-4

CDR3: CASSFPPVNEQFF
size: once
J: TRBJ2-1
V: TRBV28

CDR3: CASSEIPSGGRYGYTF
size: -
J: TRBJ1-2
V: TRBV2

CDR3: CASSVTSGHNEQFF
size: -
J: TRBJ2-1
V: TRBV9

CDR3: CASGLKTFHTGELFF
size: -
J: TRBJ2-2
V: TRBV12-5

CDR3: CASSNSGTVGLYNSPLHF
size: -
J: TRBJ1-6
V: TRBV21-1

CDR3: CASSRLGVGKSYEQYF
size: -
J: TRBJ2-7
V: TRBV11-2

CDR3: CAWGQVTEAFF
size: -
J: TRBJ1-1
V: TRBV30

CDR3: CASSQVGALREKLFF
size: -
J: TRBJ1-4
V: TRBV3-1/TRBV3-2

CDR3: CAWSLGGVNYGYTF
size: -
J: TRBJ1-2
V: TRBV30

CDR3: CASSYTGTSREQYF
size: -
J: TRBJ2-7
V: TRBV14

CDR3: CASREGAYNEQFF
size: -
J: TRBJ2-1
V: TRBV27

CDR3: CASSSLTGFTEAFF
size: -
J: TRBJ1-1
V: TRBV11-2

CDR3: CASSGTAGNYEQYF
size: few
J: TRBJ2-7
V: TRBV18

CDR3: CASSRATGVYGYTF
size: few
J: TRBJ1-2
V: TRBV14

CDR3: CASSPAPGQGNQPQHF
size: -
J: TRBJ1-5
V: TRBV18

CDR3: CASSPRESDTGELFF
size: -
J: TRBJ2-2
V: TRBV18

CDR3: CATIAGLAGVGEQYF
size: few
J: TRBJ2-7
V: TRBV7-9

CDR3: CASSLAPTNYGYTF
size: -
J: TRBJ1-2
V: TRBV5-1

CDR3: CSGTGLPNSYNEQFF
size: -
J: TRBJ2-1
V: TRBV29-1

CDR3: CASSWGLAGDNEQFF
size: -
J: TRBJ2-1
V: TRBV27

CDR3: CASSGQEALNSPLHF
size: -
J: TRBJ1-6
V: TRBV5-1

CDR3: CASSHARGRLSYEQYF
size: once
J: TRBJ2-7
V: TRBV19

CDR3: CASSDYRGPDNEQFF
size: -
J: TRBJ2-1
V: TRBV6-1

CDR3: CASSQSRADSSYEQYF
size: -
J: TRBJ2-7
V: TRBV16

CDR3: CASSLGTGFVPDTQYF
size: -
J: TRBJ2-3
V: TRBV5-4

CDR3: CASSYGGQTNEKLFF
size: -
J: TRBJ1-4
V: TRBV6-6

CDR3: CASSRTSGSQGAGELFF
size: -
J: TRBJ2-2
V: TRBV7-2

CDR3: CASSQEGSGRGEQYF
size: -
J: TRBJ2-7
V: TRBV4-1

CDR3: CASSPYGANNSPLHF
size: once
J: TRBJ1-6
V: TRBV19

CDR3: CASSIAQGYYGYTF
size: -
J: TRBJ1-2
V: TRBV19

CDR3: CASSLAGNYGYTF
size: -
J: TRBJ1-2
V: TRBV27